A selection of T cell receptor beta chains follows, all from one sample in a study of T-cell reconstitution after alpha-beta-depleted transplantation in children. A single record per CDR3 protein comes from TCRdb applying MiXCR to the PCR reads. The data show about 580,000 distinct CDR3 sequences, 27% seen once. Sequenced material: PBMCs, taken before TCRalphabeta/CD19-depleted stem cell transplant. The receptors were gathered from a boy in the first two years of life with Wiskott-Aldrich syndrome, due to receive a stem cell transplant. Both conserved end residues are part of each CDR3. D genes are given only for firm matches. Rows give clone size only sometimes, using once, few, many, or a class for an expanded clone.

size: -
D: -
V: TRBV5-1
J: TRBJ2-7
CDR3: CASSLGADGEQYF
DNA: TGCGCCAGCAGCTTGGGGGCGGACGGGGAGCAGTACTTC

size: few
D: TRBD2
V: TRBV5-1
J: TRBJ2-1
CDR3: CASSLGLADIYNEQFF
DNA: TGCGCCAGCAGCTTGGGACTAGCGGATATTTACAATGAGCAGTTCTTC

size: -
D: TRBD2
V: TRBV20-1
J: TRBJ2-1
CDR3: CSASHLAGLNEQFF
DNA: TGCAGTGCTAGTCACCTAGCGGGTCTCAATGAGCAGTTCTTC

size: few
D: -
V: TRBV27
J: TRBJ2-3
CDR3: CASSSSTRSNTQYF
DNA: -

size: few
D: -
V: TRBV12-3/TRBV12-4
J: TRBJ2-2
CDR3: CASSHFTGELFF
DNA: TGTGCCAGCAGTCACTTTACCGGGGAGCTGTTTTTT

size: -
D: -
V: TRBV7-2
J: TRBJ1-3
CDR3: CASSRYRPPGNTIYF
DNA: TGTGCCAGCAGCCGATACAGGCCTCCTGGAAACACCATATATTTT

size: -
D: -
V: TRBV20-1
J: TRBJ1-2
CDR3: CSASTSGYYGYTF
DNA: TGCAGTGCTAGTACCTCAGGGTATTACGGCTACACCTTC

size: -
D: -
V: TRBV3-1
J: TRBJ2-7
CDR3: CASSQRLTSGEQYF
DNA: TGTGCCAGCAGCCAACGGCTTACTTCGGGCGAGCAGTACTTC

size: few
D: TRBD1
V: TRBV29-1
J: TRBJ2-3
CDR3: CSAGQGTTDTQYF
DNA: TGCAGCGCCGGACAGGGGACCACAGATACGCAGTATTTT

size: few
D: -
V: TRBV21-1
J: TRBJ2-7
CDR3: CASSKGRTSGFYEQYF
DNA: TGTGCCAGCAGCAAAGGTAGGACTAGCGGGTTCTACGAGCAGTACTTC

size: -
D: -
V: TRBV5-1
J: TRBJ2-1
CDR3: CASSLGGEPDNEQFF
DNA: TGCGCCAGCAGCTTGGGAGGGGAGCCAGACAATGAGCAGTTCTTC

size: -
D: -
V: TRBV7-9
J: TRBJ2-1
CDR3: CASSSRQGRRDEQFF
DNA: TGTGCCAGCAGCTCAAGGCAGGGGCGGAGGGATGAGCAGTTCTTC

size: -
D: -
V: TRBV27
J: TRBJ2-7
CDR3: CASKTRTDSYEQYF
DNA: TGTGCCAGCAAGACGAGGACGGATTCCTACGAGCAGTACTTC

size: -
D: -
V: TRBV19
J: TRBJ2-2
CDR3: CASSHTGTGELFF
DNA: TGTGCCAGTAGTCATACAGGGACCGGGGAGCTGTTTTTT

size: few
D: -
V: TRBV7-9
J: TRBJ2-1
CDR3: CASSLARRSYNEQFF
DNA: TGTGCCAGCAGCTTAGCGAGGCGATCCTACAATGAGCAGTTCTTC

size: few
D: -
V: TRBV7-6
J: TRBJ1-1
CDR3: CASSSVSGKAEAFF
DNA: TGTGCCAGCAGCTCAGTGTCAGGGAAGGCTGAAGCTTTCTTT

size: -
D: -
V: TRBV5-1
J: TRBJ2-4
CDR3: CASSRGPGQGYLAKNIQYF
DNA: TGCGCCAGCAGCCGAGGACCGGGACAAGGGTACTTAGCCAAAAACATTCAGTACTTC

size: -
D: -
V: TRBV20-1
J: TRBJ2-5
CDR3: CSATDRRGETQYF
DNA: TGCAGTGCCACGGACAGGAGGGGGGAGACCCAGTACTTC

size: few
D: TRBD1
V: TRBV10-3
J: TRBJ1-5
CDR3: CAISEDRGSYQPQHF
DNA: TGTGCCATCAGTGAGGACAGGGGAAGTTATCAGCCCCAGCATTTT

size: -
D: TRBD2
V: TRBV12-3/TRBV12-4
J: TRBJ2-1
CDR3: CASSLSPTSGFYNEQFF
DNA: TGTGCCAGCAGTTTATCCCCGACTAGCGGGTTTTACAATGAGCAGTTCTTC

size: -
D: TRBD2
V: TRBV12-3/TRBV12-4
J: TRBJ2-1
CDR3: CASSLNLLGLVVHNEQFF
DNA: TGTGCCAGCAGTTTAAATCTGTTGGGACTAGTTGTCCACAATGAGCAGTTCTTC

size: -
D: TRBD2
V: TRBV3-1
J: TRBJ2-5
CDR3: CASSQEPSGSGTQYF
DNA: TGTGCCAGCAGCCAAGAACCTAGCGGGAGTGGGACCCAGTACTTC

size: few
D: TRBD2
V: TRBV20-1
J: TRBJ2-2
CDR3: CSASGRAIPGELFF
DNA: TGCAGTGCTAGCGGGAGGGCGATTCCCGGGGAGCTGTTTTTT

size: -
D: -
V: TRBV20-1
J: TRBJ1-4
CDR3: CSAKVGVGATNEKLFF
DNA: TGCAGTGCTAAGGTTGGGGTCGGCGCAACTAATGAAAAACTGTTTTTT

size: -
D: TRBD2
V: TRBV5-1
J: TRBJ2-5
CDR3: CASSLVGLAGGVRRQETQYF
DNA: TGCGCCAGCAGCTTGGTGGGACTAGCGGGAGGAGTTCGACGGCAAGAGACCCAGTACTTC